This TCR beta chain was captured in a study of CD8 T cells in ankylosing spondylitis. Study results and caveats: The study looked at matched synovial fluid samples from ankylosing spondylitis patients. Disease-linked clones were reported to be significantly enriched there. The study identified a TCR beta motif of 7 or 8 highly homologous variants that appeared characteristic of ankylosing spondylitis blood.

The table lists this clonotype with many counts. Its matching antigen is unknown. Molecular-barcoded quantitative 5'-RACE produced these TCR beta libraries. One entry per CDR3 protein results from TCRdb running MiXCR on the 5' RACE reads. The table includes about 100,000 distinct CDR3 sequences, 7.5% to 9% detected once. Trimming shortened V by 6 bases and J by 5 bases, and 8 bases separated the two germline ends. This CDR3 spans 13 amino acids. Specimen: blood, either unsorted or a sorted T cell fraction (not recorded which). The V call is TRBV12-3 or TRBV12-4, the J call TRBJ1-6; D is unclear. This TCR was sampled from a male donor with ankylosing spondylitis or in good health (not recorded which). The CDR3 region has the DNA TGTGCCAGCAGCGTTGAGGATAATTCACCCCTCCACTTT. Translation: CASSVEDNSPLHF.